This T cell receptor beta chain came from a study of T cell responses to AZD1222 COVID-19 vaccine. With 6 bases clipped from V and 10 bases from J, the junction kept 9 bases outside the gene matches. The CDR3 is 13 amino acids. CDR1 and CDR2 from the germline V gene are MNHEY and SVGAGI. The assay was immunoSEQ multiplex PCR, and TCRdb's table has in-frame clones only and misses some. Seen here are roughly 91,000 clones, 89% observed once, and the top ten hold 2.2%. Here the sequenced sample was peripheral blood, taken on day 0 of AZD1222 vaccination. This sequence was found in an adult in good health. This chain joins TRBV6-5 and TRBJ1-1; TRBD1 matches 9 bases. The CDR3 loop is CASSARQGERAFF. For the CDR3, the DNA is TGTGCCAGCAGCGCAAGACAGGGGGAGAGAGCTTTCTTT.